This TCR beta chain was profiled in a study of blood T cell repertoires in COVID-19. J was trimmed by 3 bases and V by 5 bases; bases with no gene match: 2. This CDR3 is 13 amino acids long. CDR1 and CDR2 from the germline V gene are MNHEY and SVGAGI. The protocol was immunoSEQ multiplex PCR, while the TCRdb copy is restricted to in-frame clones and leaves out a portion. The sample includes over 90,000 clones, 78% of them seen just once. The material sequenced was peripheral blood. V and J are TRBV6-5 and TRBJ2-7; TRBD1 matches 9 bases. The sequence derives from a man between 60 and 75 years old with active or convalescent COVID-19. The CDR3 here is CASSNRGLYEQYF. The CDR3 bases are TGTGCCAGCAGTAACAGGGGGCTCTACGAGCAGTACTTC.